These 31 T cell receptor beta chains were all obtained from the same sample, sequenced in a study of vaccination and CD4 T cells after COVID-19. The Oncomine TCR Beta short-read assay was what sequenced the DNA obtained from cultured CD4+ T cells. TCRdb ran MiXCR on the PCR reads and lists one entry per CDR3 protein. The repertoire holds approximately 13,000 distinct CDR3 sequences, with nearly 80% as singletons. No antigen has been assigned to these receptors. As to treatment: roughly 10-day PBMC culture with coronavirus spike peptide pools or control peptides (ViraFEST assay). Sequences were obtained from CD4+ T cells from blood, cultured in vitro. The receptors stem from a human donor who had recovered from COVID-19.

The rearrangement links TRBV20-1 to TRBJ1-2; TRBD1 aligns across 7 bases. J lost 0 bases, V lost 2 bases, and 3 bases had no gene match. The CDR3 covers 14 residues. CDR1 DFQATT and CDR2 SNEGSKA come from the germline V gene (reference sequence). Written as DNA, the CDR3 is TGCAGTGCTAGATTCACAGGGGCTAACTATGGCTACACCTTC. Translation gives CSARFTGANYGYTF.

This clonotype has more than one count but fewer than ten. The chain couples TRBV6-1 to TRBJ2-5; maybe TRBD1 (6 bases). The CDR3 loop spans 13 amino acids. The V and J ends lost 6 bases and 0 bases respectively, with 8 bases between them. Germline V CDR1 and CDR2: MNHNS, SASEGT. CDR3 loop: CASRPGDQETQYF. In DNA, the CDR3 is TGTGCCAGCAGGCCAGGGGACCAAGAGACCCAGTACTTC.

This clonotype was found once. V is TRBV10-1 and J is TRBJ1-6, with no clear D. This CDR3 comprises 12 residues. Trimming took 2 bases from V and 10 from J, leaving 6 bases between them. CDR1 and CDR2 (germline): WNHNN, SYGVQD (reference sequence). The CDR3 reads CASSEGLSPLHF. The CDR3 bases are TGCGCCAGCAGTGAGGGGTTATCACCCCTCCACTTT.

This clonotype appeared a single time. This CDR3 reads CATAKGLLGETQYF. For the CDR3, the DNA is TGTGCCACCGCGAAGGGACTTTTGGGGGAGACCCAGTACTTC. The V and J genes are TRBV24-1 and TRBJ2-5; TRBD2 might be the D (6 bases). The CDR3 runs 14 residues. The germline V gene has CDR1 KGHDR and CDR2 SFDVKD. With 9 bases removed from V and 5 bases from J, the gap between germline ends came to 18 bases.

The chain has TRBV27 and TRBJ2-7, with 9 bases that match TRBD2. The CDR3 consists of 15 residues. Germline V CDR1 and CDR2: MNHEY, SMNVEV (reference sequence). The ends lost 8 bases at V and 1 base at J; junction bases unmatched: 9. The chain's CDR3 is CASGGLAGSSYEQYF. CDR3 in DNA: TGTGCCAGCGGGGGGCTAGCGGGATCATCCTACGAGCAGTACTTC.

The CDR3 sequence: CASSPRQGVNQPQHF. The CDR3, as DNA: TGTGCCAGCAGCCCACGACAGGGGGTGAATCAGCCCCAGCATTTT. The V gene is TRBV7-2, the J gene TRBJ1-5; 9 bases align to TRBD1. CDR3 length: 15 residues. V lost 5 bases, J lost 4 bases, and 6 bases stayed unmatched. The germline V gene encodes CDR1 SGHTA and CDR2 FQGNSA.

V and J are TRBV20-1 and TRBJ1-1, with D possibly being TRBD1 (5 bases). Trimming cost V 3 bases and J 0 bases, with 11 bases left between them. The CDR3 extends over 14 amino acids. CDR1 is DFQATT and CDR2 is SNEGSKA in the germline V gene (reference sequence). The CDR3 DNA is TGCAGTGCTAGTTTTAGGGGCCTGAACACTGAAGCTTTCTTT. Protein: CSASFRGLNTEAFF.

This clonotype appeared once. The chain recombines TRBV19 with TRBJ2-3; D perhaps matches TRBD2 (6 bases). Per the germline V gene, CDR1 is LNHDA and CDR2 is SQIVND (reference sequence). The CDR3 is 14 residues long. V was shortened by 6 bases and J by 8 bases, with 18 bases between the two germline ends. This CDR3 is CASRNMGGVSTQYF. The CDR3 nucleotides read TGTGCCAGTAGGAATATGGGGGGAGTGAGTACGCAGTATTTT. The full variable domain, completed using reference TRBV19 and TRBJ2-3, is DGGITQSPKYLFRKEGQNVTLSCEQNLNHDAMYWYRQDPGQGLRLIYYSQIVNDFQKGDIAEGYSVSREKKESFPLTVTSAQKNPTAFYLCASRNMGGVSTQYFGPGTRLTVL.

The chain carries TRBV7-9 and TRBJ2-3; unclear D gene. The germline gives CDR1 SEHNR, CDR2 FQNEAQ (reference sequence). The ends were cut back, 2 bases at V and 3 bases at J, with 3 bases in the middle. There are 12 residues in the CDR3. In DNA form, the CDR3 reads TGTGCCAGCAGCTTATTGACAGATACGCAGTATTTT. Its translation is CASSLLTDTQYF.

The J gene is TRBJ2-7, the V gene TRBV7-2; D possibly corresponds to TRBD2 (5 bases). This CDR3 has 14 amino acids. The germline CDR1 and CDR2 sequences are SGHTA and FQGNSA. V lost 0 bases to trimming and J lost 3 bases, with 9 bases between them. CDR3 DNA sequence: TGTGCCAGCAGCTTAGCGGGAGCGGACTACGAGCAGTACTTC. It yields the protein CASSLAGADYEQYF.

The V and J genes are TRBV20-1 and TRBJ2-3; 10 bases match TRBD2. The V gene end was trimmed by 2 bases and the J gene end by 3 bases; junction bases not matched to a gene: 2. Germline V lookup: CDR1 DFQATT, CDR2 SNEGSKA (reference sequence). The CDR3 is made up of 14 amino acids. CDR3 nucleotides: TGCAGTGCTAGAACTAGCGGGATGACAGATACGCAGTATTTT. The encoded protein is CSARTSGMTDTQYF.

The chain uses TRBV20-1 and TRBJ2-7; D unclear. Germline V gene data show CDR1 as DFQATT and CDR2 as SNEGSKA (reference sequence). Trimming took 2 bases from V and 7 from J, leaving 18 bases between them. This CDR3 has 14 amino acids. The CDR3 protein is CSARSVSVNEEQYF. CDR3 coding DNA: TGCAGTGCTAGATCTGTTTCCGTGAACGAGGAGCAGTACTTC.

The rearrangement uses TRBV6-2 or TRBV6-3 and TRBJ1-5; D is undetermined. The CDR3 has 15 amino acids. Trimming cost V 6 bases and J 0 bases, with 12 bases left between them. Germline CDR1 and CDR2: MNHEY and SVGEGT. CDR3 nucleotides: TGTGCCAGCAGCCCTTACAGAGATAGCAATCAGCCCCAGCATTTT. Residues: CASSPYRDSNQPQHF.

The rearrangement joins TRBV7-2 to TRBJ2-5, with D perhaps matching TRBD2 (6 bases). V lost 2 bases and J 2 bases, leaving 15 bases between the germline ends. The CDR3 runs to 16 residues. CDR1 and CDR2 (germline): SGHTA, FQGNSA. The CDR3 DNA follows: TGTGCCAGCAGCTTACCCAGAGGCGGGGTACAAGAGACCCAGTACTTC. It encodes CASSLPRGGVQETQYF.

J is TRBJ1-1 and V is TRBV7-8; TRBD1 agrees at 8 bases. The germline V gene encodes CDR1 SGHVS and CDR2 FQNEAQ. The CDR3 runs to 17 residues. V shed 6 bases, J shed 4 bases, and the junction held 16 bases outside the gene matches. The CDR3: CASSFRGNRGTGTEAFF. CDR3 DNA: TGTGCCAGCAGTTTTAGGGGTAACAGGGGGACGGGCACTGAAGCTTTCTTT. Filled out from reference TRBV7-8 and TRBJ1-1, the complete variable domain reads GAGVSQSPRYKVAKRGQDVALRCDPISGHVSLFWYQQALGQGPEFLTYFQNEAQLDKSGLPSDRFFAERPEGSVSTLKIQRTQQEDSAVYLCASSFRGNRGTGTEAFFGQGTRLTVV.

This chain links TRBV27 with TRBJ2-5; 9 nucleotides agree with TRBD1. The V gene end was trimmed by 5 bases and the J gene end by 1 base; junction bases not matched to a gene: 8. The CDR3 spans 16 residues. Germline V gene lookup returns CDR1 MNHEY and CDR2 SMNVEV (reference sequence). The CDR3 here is CASSRQGGKIQETQYF. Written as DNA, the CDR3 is TGTGCCAGCAGTAGACAGGGGGGGAAAATCCAAGAGACCCAGTACTTC.

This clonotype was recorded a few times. Written as DNA, the CDR3 is TGCAGTGCTAGAGTGGGGGTCCCTTATTTCCAAGAGACCCAGTACTTC. This sequence encodes CSARVGVPYFQETQYF. The V and J genes are TRBV20-1 and TRBJ2-5; either TRBD1 or TRBD2 may supply D (5 bases each). Trimming stripped 1 base from V and 1 base from J, with 16 bases between. Germline CDR1 is DFQATT and CDR2 is SNEGSKA (reference sequence). CDR3 length: 16 amino acids.

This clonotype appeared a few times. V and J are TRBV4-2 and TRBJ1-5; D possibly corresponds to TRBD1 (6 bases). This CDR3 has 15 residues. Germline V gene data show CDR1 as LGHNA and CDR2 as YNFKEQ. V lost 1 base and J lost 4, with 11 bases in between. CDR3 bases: TGTGCCAGCAGCCAAGCGGTACAGGGTAATCAGCCCCAGCATTTT. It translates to CASSQAVQGNQPQHF.

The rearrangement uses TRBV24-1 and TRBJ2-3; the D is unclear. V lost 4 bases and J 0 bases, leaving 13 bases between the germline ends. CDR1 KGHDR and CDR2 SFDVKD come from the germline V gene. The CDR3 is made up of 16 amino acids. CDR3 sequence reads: CATSDPRTPSTDTQYF. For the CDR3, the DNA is TGTGCCACCAGTGACCCACGGACGCCAAGCACAGATACGCAGTATTTT.

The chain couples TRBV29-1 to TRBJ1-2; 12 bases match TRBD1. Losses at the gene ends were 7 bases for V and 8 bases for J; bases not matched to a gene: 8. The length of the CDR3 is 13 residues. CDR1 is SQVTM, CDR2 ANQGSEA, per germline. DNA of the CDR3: TGCAGCGCCAAGGGACAGGGGGCGGGGGGCTACACCTTC. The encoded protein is CSAKGQGAGGYTF. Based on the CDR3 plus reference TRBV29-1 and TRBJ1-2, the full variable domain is SAVISQKPSRDICQRGTSLTIQCQVDSQVTMMFWYRQQPGQSLTLIATANQGSEATYESGFVIDKFPISRPNLTFSTLTVSNMSPEDSSIYLCSAKGQGAGGYTFGSGTRLTVV.

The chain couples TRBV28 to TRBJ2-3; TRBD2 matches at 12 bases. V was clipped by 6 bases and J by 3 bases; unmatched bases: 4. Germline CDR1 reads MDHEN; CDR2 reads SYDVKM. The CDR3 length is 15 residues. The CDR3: CASRTTSGRTDTQYF. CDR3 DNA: TGTGCCAGCAGAACGACTAGCGGGAGAACAGATACGCAGTATTTT.

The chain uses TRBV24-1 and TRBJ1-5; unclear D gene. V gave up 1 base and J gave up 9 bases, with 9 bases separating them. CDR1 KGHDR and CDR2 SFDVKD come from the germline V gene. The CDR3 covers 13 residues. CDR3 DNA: TGTGCCACCAGTGATTTTAGTACTGGGCCCCAGCATTTT. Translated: CATSDFSTGPQHF.

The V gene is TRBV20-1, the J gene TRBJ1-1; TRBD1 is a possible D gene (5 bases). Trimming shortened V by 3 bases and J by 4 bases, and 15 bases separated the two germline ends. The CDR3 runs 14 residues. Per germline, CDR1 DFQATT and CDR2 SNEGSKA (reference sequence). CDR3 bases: TGCAGTGCTAGGTCACCGGGACGGGGCACTGAAGCTTTCTTT. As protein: CSARSPGRGTEAFF.

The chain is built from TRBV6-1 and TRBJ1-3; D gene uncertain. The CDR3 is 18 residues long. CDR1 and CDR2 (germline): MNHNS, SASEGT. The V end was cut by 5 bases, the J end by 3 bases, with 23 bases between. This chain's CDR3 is CASSPIPDLLSGGNTIYF. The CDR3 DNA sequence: TGTGCCAGCAGTCCCATCCCGGACTTATTGTCGGGTGGAAACACCATATATTTT.

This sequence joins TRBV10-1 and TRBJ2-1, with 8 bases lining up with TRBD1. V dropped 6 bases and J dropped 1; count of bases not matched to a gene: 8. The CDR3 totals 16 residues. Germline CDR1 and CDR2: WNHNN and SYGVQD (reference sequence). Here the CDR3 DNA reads TGCGCCAGCAGAGCGACAGGGGTCCTTTCCTACAATGAGCAGTTCTTC. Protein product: CASRATGVLSYNEQFF.

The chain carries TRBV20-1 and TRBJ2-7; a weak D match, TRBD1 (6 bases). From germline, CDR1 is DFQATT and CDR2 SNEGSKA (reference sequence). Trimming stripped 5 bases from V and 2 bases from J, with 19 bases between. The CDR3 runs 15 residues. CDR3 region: CSASAGAGNAYEQYF. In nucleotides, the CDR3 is TGCAGTGCTTCCGCAGGGGCCGGCAACGCCTACGAGCAGTACTTC.

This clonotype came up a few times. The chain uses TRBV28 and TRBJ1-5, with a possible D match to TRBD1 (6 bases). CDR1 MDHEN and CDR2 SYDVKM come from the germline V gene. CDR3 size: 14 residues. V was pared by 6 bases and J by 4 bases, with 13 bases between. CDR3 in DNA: TGTGCCAGCAGGGTTGGGGGCAGGAATCAGCCCCAGCATTTT. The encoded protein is CASRVGGRNQPQHF.

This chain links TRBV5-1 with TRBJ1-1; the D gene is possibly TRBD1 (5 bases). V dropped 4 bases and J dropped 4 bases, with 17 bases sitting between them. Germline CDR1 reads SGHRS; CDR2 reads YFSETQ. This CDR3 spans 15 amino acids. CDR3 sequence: CASSLRDGDGTEAFF. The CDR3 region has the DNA TGCGCCAGCAGCCTCCGGGACGGGGACGGCACTGAAGCTTTCTTT.

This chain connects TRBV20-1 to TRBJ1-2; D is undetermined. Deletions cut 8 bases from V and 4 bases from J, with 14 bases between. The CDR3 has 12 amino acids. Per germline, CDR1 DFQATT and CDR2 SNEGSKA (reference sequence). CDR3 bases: TGCAGTCTCAGTAGGGCTACCTATGGCTACACCTTC. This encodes CSLSRATYGYTF.

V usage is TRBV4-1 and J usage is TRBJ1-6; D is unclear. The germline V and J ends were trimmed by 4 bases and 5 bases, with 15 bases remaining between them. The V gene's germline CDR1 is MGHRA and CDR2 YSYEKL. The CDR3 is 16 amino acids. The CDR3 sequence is CASSRGLTVDNSPLHF. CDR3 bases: TGCGCCAGCAGCCGTGGATTAACGGTGGATAATTCACCCCTCCACTTT.

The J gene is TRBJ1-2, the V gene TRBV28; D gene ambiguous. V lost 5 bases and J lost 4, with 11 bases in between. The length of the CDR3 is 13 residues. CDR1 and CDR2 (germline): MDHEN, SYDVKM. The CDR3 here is CASSAGLIYGYTF. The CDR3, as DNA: TGTGCCAGCAGTGCCGGACTAATCTATGGCTACACCTTC.